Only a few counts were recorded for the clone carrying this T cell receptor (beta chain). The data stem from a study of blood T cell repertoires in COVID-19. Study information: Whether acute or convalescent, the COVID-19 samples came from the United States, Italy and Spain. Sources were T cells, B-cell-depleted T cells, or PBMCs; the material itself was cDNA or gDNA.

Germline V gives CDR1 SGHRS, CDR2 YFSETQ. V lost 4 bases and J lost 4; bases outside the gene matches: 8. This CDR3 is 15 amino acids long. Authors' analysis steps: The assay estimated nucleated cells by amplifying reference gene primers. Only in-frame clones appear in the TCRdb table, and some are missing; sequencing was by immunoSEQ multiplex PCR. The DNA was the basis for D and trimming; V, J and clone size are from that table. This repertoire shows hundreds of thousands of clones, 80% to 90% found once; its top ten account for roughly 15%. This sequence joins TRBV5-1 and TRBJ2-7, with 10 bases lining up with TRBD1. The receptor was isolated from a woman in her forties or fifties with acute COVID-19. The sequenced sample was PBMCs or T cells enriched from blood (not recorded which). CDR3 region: CASSRTAGQGYEQYF. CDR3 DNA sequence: TGCGCCAGCAGCCGGACCGCGGGACAGGGGTACGAGCAGTACTTC. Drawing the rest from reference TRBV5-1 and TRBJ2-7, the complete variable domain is KAGVTQTPRYLIKTRGQQVTLSCSPISGHRSVSWYQQTPGQGLQFLFEYFSETQRNKGNFPGRFSGRQFSNSRSEMNVSTLELGDSALYLCASSRTAGQGYEQYFGPGTRLTVT.